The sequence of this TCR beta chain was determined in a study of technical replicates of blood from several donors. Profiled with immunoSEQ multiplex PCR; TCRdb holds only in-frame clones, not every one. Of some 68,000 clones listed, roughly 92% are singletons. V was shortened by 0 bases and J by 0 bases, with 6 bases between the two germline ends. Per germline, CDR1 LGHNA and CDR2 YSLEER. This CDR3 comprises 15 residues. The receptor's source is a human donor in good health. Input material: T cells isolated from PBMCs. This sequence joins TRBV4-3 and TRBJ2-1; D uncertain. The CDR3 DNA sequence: TGCGCCAGCAGCCAAGATATGAGCTCCTACAATGAGCAGTTCTTC. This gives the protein CASSQDMSSYNEQFF.